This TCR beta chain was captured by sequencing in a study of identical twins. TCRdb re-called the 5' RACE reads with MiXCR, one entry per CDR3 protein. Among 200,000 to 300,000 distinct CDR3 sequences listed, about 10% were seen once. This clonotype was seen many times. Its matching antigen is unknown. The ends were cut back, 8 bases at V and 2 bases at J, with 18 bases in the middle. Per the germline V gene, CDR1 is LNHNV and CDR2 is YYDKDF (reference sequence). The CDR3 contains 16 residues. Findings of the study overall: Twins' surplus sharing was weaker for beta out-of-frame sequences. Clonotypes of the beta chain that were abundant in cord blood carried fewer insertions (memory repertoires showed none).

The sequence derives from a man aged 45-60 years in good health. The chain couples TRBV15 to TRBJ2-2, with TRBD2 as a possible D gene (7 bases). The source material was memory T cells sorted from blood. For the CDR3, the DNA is TGTGCCACCGTTCCCGGGGGGCACGTAAACACCGGGGAGCTGTTTTTT. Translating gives CATVPGGHVNTGELFF. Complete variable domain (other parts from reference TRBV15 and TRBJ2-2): DAMVIQNPRYQVTQFGKPVTLSCSQTLNHNVMYWYQQKSSQAPKLLFHYYDKDFNNEADTPDNFQSRRPNTSFCFLDIRSPGLGDTAMYLCATVPGGHVNTGELFFGEGSRLTVL.